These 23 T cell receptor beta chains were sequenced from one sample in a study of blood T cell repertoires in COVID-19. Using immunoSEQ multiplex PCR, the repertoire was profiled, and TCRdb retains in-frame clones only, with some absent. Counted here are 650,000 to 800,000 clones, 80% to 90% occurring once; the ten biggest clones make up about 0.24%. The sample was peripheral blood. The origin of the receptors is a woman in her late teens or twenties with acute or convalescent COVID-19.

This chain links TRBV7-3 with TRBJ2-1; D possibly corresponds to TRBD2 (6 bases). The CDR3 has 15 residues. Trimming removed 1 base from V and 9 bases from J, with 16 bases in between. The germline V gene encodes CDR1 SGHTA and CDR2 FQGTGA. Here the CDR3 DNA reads TGTGCCAGCAGCTTAAGGGGGGATCGGGATGGTGAGCAGTTCTTC. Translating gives CASSLRGDRDGEQFF.

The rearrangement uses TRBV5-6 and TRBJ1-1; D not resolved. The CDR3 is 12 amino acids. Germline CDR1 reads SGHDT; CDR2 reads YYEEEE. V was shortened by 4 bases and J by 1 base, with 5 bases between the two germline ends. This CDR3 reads CASSRGNTEAFF. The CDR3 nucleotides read TGTGCCAGCAGCCGCGGGAACACTGAAGCTTTCTTT. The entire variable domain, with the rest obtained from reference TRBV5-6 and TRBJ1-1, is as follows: DAGVTQSPTHLIKTRGQQVTLRCSPKSGHDTVSWYQQALGQGPQFIFQYYEEEERQRGNFPDRFSGHQFPNYSSELNVNALLLGDSALYLCASSRGNTEAFFGQGTRLTVV.

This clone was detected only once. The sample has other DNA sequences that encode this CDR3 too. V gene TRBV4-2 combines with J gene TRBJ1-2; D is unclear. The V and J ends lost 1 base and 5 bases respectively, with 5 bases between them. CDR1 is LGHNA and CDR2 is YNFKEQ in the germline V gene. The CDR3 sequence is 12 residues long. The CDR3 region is CASSQARYGYTF. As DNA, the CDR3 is TGTGCCAGCAGCCAAGCGAGATATGGCTACACCTTC.

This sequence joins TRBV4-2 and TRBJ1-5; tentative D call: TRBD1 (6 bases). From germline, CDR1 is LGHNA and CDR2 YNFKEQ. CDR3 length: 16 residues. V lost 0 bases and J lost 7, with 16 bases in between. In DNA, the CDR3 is TGTGCCAGCAGCCAAGAAGGGGGGGCAGGGGTACAGCCCCAGCATTTT. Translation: CASSQEGGAGVQPQHF.

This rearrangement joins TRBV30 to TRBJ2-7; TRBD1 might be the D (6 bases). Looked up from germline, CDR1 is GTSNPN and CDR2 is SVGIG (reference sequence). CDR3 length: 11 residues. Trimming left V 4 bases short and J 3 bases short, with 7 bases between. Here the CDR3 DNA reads TGTGCCTGGAAGGGGGTCTACGAGCAGTACTTC. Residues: CAWKGVYEQYF.

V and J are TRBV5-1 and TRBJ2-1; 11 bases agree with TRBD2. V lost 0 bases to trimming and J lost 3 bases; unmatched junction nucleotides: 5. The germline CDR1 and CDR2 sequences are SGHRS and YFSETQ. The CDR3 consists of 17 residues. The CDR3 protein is CASSLVAGGPSYNEQFF. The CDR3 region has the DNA TGCGCCAGCAGCTTGGTAGCGGGGGGGCCCAGCTACAATGAGCAGTTCTTC.

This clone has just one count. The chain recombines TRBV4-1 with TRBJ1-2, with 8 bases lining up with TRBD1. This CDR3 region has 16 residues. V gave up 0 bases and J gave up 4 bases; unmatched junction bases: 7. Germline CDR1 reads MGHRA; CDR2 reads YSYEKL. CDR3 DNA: TGCGCCAGCAGCCAAGATGGGACAGGAATATTCTATGGCTACACCTTC. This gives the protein CASSQDGTGIFYGYTF.

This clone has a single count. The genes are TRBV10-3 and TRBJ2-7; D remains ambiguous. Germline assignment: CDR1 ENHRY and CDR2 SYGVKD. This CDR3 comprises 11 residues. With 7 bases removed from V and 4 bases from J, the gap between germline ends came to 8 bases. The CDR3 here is CAIKEAYEQYF. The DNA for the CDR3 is TGTGCCATCAAAGAGGCGTACGAGCAGTACTTC.

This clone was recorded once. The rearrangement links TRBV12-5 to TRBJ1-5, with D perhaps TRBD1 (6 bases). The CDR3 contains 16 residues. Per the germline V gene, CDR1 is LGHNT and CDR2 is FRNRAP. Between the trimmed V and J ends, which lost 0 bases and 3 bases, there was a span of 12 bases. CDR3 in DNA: TGTGCTAGTGGTTTGGTAGTAGGGGGTTTCAATCAGCCCCAGCATTTT. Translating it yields CASGLVVGGFNQPQHF.

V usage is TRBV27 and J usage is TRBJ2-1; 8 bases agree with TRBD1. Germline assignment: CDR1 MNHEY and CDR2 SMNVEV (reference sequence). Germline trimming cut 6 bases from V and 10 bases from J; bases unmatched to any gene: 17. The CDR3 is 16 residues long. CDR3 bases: TGTGCCAGCAGCGACCTCGGGACAGGCGGCCGGATGGAGCAGTTCTTC. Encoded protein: CASSDLGTGGRMEQFF.

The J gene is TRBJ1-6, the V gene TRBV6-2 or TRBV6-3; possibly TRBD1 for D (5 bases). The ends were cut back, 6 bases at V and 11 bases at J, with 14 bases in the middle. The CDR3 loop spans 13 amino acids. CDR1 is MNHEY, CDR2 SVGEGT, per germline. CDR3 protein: CASSRDLWTPLHF. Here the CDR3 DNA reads TGTGCCAGCAGCAGGGACTTGTGGACACCCCTCCACTTT.

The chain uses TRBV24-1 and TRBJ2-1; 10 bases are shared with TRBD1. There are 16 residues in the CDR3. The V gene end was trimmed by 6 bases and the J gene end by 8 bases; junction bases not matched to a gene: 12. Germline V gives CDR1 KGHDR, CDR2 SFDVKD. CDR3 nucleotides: TGTGCCACCAGTCGTATTACCGGGACAGGGGTGGATGAGCAGTTCTTC. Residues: CATSRITGTGVDEQFF.

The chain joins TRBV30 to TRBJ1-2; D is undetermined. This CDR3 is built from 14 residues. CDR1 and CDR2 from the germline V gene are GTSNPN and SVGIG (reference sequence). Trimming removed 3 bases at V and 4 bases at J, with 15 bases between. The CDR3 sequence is CAWRRKADLYGYTF. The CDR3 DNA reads TGTGCCTGGAGAAGGAAGGCGGATCTCTATGGCTACACCTTC.

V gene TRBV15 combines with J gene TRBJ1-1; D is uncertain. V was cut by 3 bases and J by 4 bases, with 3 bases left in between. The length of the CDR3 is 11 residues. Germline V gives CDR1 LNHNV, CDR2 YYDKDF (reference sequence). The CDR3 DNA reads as TGTGCCACCAGCAGGGCCACTGAAGCTTTCTTT. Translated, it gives CATSRATEAFF.

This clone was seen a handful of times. The CDR3: CASSGTDHYEQYF. In nucleotides, the CDR3 is TGTGCCAGCTCCGGGACAGATCATTACGAGCAGTACTTC. The chain employs TRBV11-1 and TRBJ2-7; 7 bases map to TRBD1. The CDR3 loop spans 13 amino acids. V dropped 8 bases and J dropped 4; count of bases not matched to a gene: 8. Germline V gene data show CDR1 as SGHAT and CDR2 as FQDESV (reference sequence).

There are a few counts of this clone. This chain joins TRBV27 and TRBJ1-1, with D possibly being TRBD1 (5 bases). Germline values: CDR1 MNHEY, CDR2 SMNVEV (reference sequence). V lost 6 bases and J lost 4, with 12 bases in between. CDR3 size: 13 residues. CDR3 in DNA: TGTGCCAGCAGCGTCAGGGCTTCCACTGAAGCTTTCTTT. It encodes CASSVRASTEAFF.

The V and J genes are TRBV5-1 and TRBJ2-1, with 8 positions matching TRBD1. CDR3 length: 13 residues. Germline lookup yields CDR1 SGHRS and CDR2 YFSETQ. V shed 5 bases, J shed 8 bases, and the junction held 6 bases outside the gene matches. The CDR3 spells CASRPGQGDEQFF. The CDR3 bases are TGCGCCAGCAGACCTGGACAGGGCGATGAGCAGTTCTTC. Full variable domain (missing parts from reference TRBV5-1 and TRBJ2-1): KAGVTQTPRYLIKTRGQQVTLSCSPISGHRSVSWYQQTPGQGLQFLFEYFSETQRNKGNFPGRFSGRQFSNSRSEMNVSTLELGDSALYLCASRPGQGDEQFFGPGTRLTVL.

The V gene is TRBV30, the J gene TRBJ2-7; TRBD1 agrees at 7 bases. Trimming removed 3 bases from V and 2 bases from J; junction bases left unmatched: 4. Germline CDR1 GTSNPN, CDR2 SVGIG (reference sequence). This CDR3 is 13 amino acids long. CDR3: CAWSWTGPYEQYF. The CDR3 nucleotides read TGTGCCTGGAGCTGGACAGGACCCTACGAGCAGTACTTC.

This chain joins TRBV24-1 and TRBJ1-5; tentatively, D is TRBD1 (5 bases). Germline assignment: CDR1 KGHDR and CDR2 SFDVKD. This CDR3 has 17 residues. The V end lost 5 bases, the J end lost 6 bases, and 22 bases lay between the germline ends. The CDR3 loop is CATSAPEGREVGQPQHF. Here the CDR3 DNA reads TGTGCCACCAGTGCCCCCGAGGGGAGGGAGGTCGGTCAGCCCCAGCATTTT.

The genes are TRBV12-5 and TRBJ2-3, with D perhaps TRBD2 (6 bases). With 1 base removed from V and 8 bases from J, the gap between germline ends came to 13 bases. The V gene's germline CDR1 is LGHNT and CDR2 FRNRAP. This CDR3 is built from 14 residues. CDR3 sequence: CASGLEPGVSTQYF. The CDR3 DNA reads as TGTGCTAGTGGTTTGGAGCCGGGGGTTAGTACGCAGTATTTT. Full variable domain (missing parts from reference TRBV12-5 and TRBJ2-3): DARVTQTPRHKVTEMGQEVTMRCQPILGHNTVFWYRQTMMQGLELLAYFRNRAPLDDSGMPKDRFSAEMPDATLATLKIQPSEPRDSAVYFCASGLEPGVSTQYFGPGTRLTVL.

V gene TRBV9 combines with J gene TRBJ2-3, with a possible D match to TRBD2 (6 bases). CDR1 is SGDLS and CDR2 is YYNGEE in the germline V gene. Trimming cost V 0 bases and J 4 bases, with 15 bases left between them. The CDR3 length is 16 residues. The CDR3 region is CASSVGLRTTPDTQYF. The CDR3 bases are TGTGCCAGCAGCGTAGGCCTCCGGACTACCCCAGATACGCAGTATTTT.

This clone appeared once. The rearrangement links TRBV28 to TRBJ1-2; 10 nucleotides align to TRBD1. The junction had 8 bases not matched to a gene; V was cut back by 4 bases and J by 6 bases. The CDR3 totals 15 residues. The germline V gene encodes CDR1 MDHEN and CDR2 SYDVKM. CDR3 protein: CASSSPGQGNDGYTF. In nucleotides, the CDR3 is TGTGCCAGCAGTTCCCCGGGACAGGGGAACGATGGCTACACCTTC.

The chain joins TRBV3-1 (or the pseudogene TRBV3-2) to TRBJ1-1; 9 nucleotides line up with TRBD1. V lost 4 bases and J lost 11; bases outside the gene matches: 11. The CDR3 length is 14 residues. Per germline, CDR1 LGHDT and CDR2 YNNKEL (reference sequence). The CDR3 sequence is CASSPGDREVGAFF. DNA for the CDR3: TGTGCCAGCAGCCCCGGGGACAGGGAGGTGGGGGCTTTCTTT.